One and the same sample provided the 22 T cell receptor beta chains below, sequenced in a study of blood T cell repertoires in COVID-19. Profiling relied on immunoSEQ multiplex PCR, and the TCRdb table lists in-frame clones only, not all of them. Here the sample spans about 180,000 clones, almost 85% being singletons. Sample: peripheral blood. Source of these receptors: a man aged 18 to 30 with active or convalescent COVID-19.

The chain recombines TRBV3-1 (or the pseudogene TRBV3-2) with TRBJ1-2; possibly TRBD1 for D (5 bases). V was pared by 5 bases and J by 7 bases, with 14 bases between. There are 13 residues in the CDR3. Germline values: CDR1 LGHDT, CDR2 YNNKEL (reference sequence). CDR3 in amino acids: CASSAPGARGYTF. Written as DNA, the CDR3 is TGTGCCAGCAGCGCCCCTGGGGCGCGTGGCTACACCTTC.

This clone occurred a few times. V usage is TRBV5-4 and J usage is TRBJ1-2; 10 bases are shared with TRBD1. Trimming took 4 bases from V and 3 from J; bases not matched to a gene: 6. Looked up from germline, CDR1 is SGHNT and CDR2 is YYREEE (reference sequence). The CDR3 has 15 amino acids. DNA of the CDR3: TGTGCCAGCAGCACCGGGACAGGGGTTGACTATGGCTACACCTTC. Its protein is CASSTGTGVDYGYTF.

In this sample, this clone turned up a few times. V is TRBV29-1 and J is TRBJ2-3, with TRBD1 identical over 9 bases. Germline V gene sequence: CDR1 SQVTM, CDR2 ANQGSEA. The CDR3 loop spans 17 amino acids. V lost 3 bases to trimming and J lost 4 bases; unmatched junction nucleotides: 14. The CDR3 loop reads CSVDYPWGQGYSDTQYF. Written as DNA, the CDR3 is TGCAGCGTTGACTACCCGTGGGGACAGGGATATTCAGATACGCAGTATTTT.

The chain has TRBV18 and TRBJ2-5; 10 bases map to TRBD1. The CDR3 is 16 amino acids. Per germline, CDR1 KGHSH and CDR2 LQKENI. V was clipped by 2 bases and J by 4 bases; unmatched bases: 7. CDR3 sequence reads: CASSPADRGAPETQYF. In DNA form, the CDR3 reads TGTGCCAGCTCACCAGCGGACAGGGGGGCCCCAGAGACCCAGTACTTC.

This sequence joins TRBV5-1 and TRBJ2-1; 14 nucleotides align to TRBD2. Germline CDR1 is SGHRS and CDR2 is YFSETQ. The length of the CDR3 is 22 residues. V trimming: 3 bases; J trimming: 1 base; junction bases outside the gene matches: 18. The DNA for the CDR3 is TGCGCCAGCAGCTCGGGTGGGACTAGCGGGAGCAAGTCGAGGAGGTCCTACAATGAGCAGTTCTTC. This encodes CASSSGGTSGSKSRRSYNEQFF. Complete variable domain (other parts from reference TRBV5-1 and TRBJ2-1): KAGVTQTPRYLIKTRGQQVTLSCSPISGHRSVSWYQQTPGQGLQFLFEYFSETQRNKGNFPGRFSGRQFSNSRSEMNVSTLELGDSALYLCASSSGGTSGSKSRRSYNEQFFGPGTRLTVL.

V usage is TRBV18 and J usage is TRBJ2-6, with D maybe TRBD1 (6 bases). The CDR3 length is 15 residues. Looked up from germline, CDR1 is KGHSH and CDR2 is LQKENI. With 2 bases removed from V and 4 bases from J, the gap between germline ends came to 9 bases. This CDR3 reads CASSPAGTGANVLTF. In DNA, the CDR3 is TGTGCCAGCTCACCAGCAGGGACAGGGGCCAACGTCCTGACTTTC.

This clone was picked up a small number of times. This chain's CDR3 is CASRQGGHYEQYF. DNA of the CDR3: TGTGCCAGCCGACAGGGGGGACACTACGAGCAGTACTTC. V gene TRBV28 combines with J gene TRBJ2-7; the match to TRBD1 covers 9 bases. The length of the CDR3 is 13 residues. Losses at the gene ends were 8 bases for V and 3 bases for J; bases not matched to a gene: 5. In germline, CDR1 is MDHEN, CDR2 SYDVKM.

V is TRBV10-3 and J is TRBJ2-2; D possibly corresponds to TRBD2 (5 bases). This CDR3 comprises 14 residues. Germline V CDR1 and CDR2: ENHRY, SYGVKD. Trimming removed 1 base at V and 6 bases at J, with 9 bases between. Here the CDR3 reads CAISEFPEAGELFF. The CDR3 DNA is TGTGCCATCAGTGAGTTCCCGGAGGCCGGGGAGCTGTTTTTT.

This clone occurred a few times. The chain carries TRBV19 and TRBJ2-3; 9 bases match TRBD2. Germline V gene lookup returns CDR1 LNHDA and CDR2 SQIVND (reference sequence). This CDR3 contains 14 residues. J gave up 5 bases and V 6 bases, and 6 bases lay outside the gene matches. The CDR3, as DNA: TGTGCCAGTAGCCGGACTAGCGTCAAAGATACGCAGTATTTT. Translating it yields CASSRTSVKDTQYF.

This clone has only one observation. The V call is TRBV9, the J call TRBJ2-3, with TRBD2 matching 7 bases. After removal of 3 bases from V and 1 base from J, the junction contained 5 bases not matched to a gene. Germline V gene lookup returns CDR1 SGDLS and CDR2 YYNGEE. This CDR3 has 15 amino acids. The CDR3 DNA reads TGTGCCAGCAGCGGGACTAGTTTAGGCACAGATACGCAGTATTTT. It translates to CASSGTSLGTDTQYF.

V and J are TRBV27 and TRBJ1-1; D not resolved. V was shortened by 3 bases and J by 4 bases, with 9 bases between the two germline ends. The length of the CDR3 is 13 residues. Germline-derived CDR1 and CDR2 are MNHEY and SMNVEV (reference sequence). This CDR3 reads CASSFDPSTEAFF. In DNA, the CDR3 is TGTGCCAGCAGTTTCGATCCGAGCACTGAAGCTTTCTTT.

This clone was detected many times. The rearrangement links TRBV27 to TRBJ2-2, with 9 nucleotides matching TRBD2. V lost 3 bases to trimming and J lost 6 bases; unmatched junction nucleotides: 2. Per the germline V gene, CDR1 is MNHEY and CDR2 is SMNVEV (reference sequence). The CDR3 totals 14 residues. The CDR3 loop is CASSLAGGPGELFF. CDR3 DNA: TGTGCCAGCAGTTTGGCGGGGGGGCCCGGGGAGCTGTTTTTT.

This chain links TRBV13 with TRBJ1-6; 7 bases are shared with TRBD1. The trim removed 7 bases at V and 6 bases at J, leaving 6 bases unmatched. Germline assignment: CDR1 PRHDT and CDR2 FYEKMQ (reference sequence). This CDR3 contains 14 residues. CDR3 residues: CASNTQGSNSPLHF. CDR3 nucleotide sequence: TGTGCCAGCAATACACAGGGGTCTAATTCACCCCTCCACTTT.

J is TRBJ2-7 and V is TRBV6-5, with TRBD2 identical over 8 bases. This CDR3 is built from 15 residues. Trimming took 2 bases from V and 4 from J; bases not matched to a gene: 7. Germline CDR1 reads MNHEY; CDR2 reads SVGAGI. The CDR3 is CASSYRLASRYEQYF. The DNA of the CDR3 is TGTGCCAGCAGTTACAGACTAGCGTCCAGATACGAGCAGTACTTC.

V and J are TRBV5-8 and TRBJ2-6; the D gene is possibly TRBD2 (5 bases). Germline assignment: CDR1 SGHTS and CDR2 YDEGEE. This CDR3 has 17 residues. V was clipped by 4 bases and J by 0 bases, with 14 bases between them. The CDR3 loop reads CASSTRTFLSGANVLTF. CDR3 sequence (DNA): TGTGCCAGCAGCACACGGACTTTTCTCTCTGGGGCCAACGTCCTGACTTTC.

The chain carries TRBV21-1 and TRBJ1-4; the D call TRBD1 from the table was never checked on the DNA. TRBV21-1 is designated a pseudogene. The CDR3 sequence is 21 residues long. This CDR3 is CASSKGVVRDRLEGLNEKLFF. The CDR3 bases are TGTGCCAGCAGCAAAGGGGTTGTCAGGGACAGACTTGAGGGTCTTAATGAAAAACTGTTTTTT.

V is TRBV29-1 and J is TRBJ1-1; no firm D call. With 3 bases removed from V and 11 bases from J, the gap between germline ends came to 13 bases. The CDR3 length is 11 residues. From germline, CDR1 is SQVTM and CDR2 ANQGSEA. The DNA of the CDR3 is TGCAGCGTTGATTTTACCGGGTGGGCTTTCTTT. Its protein product is CSVDFTGWAFF. The whole variable domain, filled in from reference TRBV29-1 and TRBJ1-1, reads SAVISQKPSRDICQRGTSLTIQCQVDSQVTMMFWYRQQPGQSLTLIATANQGSEATYESGFVIDKFPISRPNLTFSTLTVSNMSPEDSSIYLCSVDFTGWAFFGQGTRLTVV.

The chain joins TRBV4-2 to TRBJ2-1, with D maybe TRBD2 (6 bases). V was pared by 0 bases and J by 7 bases, with 13 bases between. The CDR3 is 15 amino acids. CDR1 and CDR2 (germline): LGHNA, YNFKEQ. As DNA, the CDR3 is TGTGCCAGCAGCCAAGATCAACTAGCCCGGAATGAGCAGTTCTTC. As protein: CASSQDQLARNEQFF.

The chain uses TRBV9 and TRBJ2-7, with TRBD2 matching over 8 bases. CDR3 size: 15 residues. Germline-derived CDR1 and CDR2 are SGDLS and YYNGEE. The ends lost 4 bases at V and 0 bases at J; junction bases unmatched: 6. CDR3 amino acids: CASSPLGTSSYEQYF. The CDR3, as DNA: TGTGCCAGCAGCCCCCTTGGGACTAGCTCCTACGAGCAGTACTTC.

This sequence joins TRBV12-3 or TRBV12-4 and TRBJ1-2; 7 bases fit TRBD1. The CDR3 is 13 residues long. The V segment lost 0 bases and the J segment 7 bases; nucleotides outside the gene matches: 2. The CDR3 DNA sequence: TGTGCCAGCAGTTTAGCAGGGGGCGCTGGCTACACCTTC. The encoded protein is CASSLAGGAGYTF.

The chain recombines TRBV5-1 with TRBJ2-2; 8 nucleotides match TRBD2. The CDR3 covers 16 residues. Per the germline V gene, CDR1 is SGHRS and CDR2 is YFSETQ. Trimming cost V 4 bases and J 1 base; bases outside gene matches: 6. CDR3 coding DNA: TGCGCCAGCAGCCCCGGGGGGGAAGGGAACACCGGGGAGCTGTTTTTT. Its protein product is CASSPGGEGNTGELFF.

Written as DNA, the CDR3 is TGTGCCAGCAGTGAACAGGCAACCCAAGAGACCCAGTACTTC. The encoded protein is CASSEQATQETQYF. The rearrangement uses TRBV6-1 and TRBJ2-5; D not certain. From germline, CDR1 is MNHNS and CDR2 SASEGT. Trimming took off 2 bases at V and 1 base at J, with 8 bases between the two ends. The CDR3 is 14 residues long.